Shown below are 17 T cell receptor beta chains from a single sample sequenced in a study of T cell changes during pregnancy in multiple sclerosis. Repertoires were generated with immunoSEQ multiplex PCR, while TCRdb's copy carries only in-frame clones and drops some. The profile shows 35,000 to 55,000 clones, 75% to 95% of them singletons. Specimen: CD4+ T cells from peripheral blood mononuclear cells, collected before pregnancy. The origin of the receptors is a female donor with multiple sclerosis, enrolled in a pregnancy study.

CDR3 amino acids: CASSELRRQGRDNEQFF. DNA for the CDR3: TGTGCCAGCAGTGAATTGAGGCGGCAGGGAAGGGACAATGAGCAGTTCTTC. The chain joins TRBV25-1 to TRBJ2-1; tentatively, D is TRBD1 (5 bases). From germline, CDR1 is MGHDK and CDR2 SYGVNS. Trimming shortened V by 1 base and J by 5 bases, and 18 bases separated the two germline ends. This CDR3 contains 17 residues.

This chain uses TRBV19 with TRBJ1-1, with TRBD1 matching over 11 bases. Germline V gene sequence: CDR1 LNHDA, CDR2 SQIVND (reference sequence). Trimming removed 4 bases from V and 5 bases from J; junction bases left unmatched: 3. This CDR3 comprises 14 residues. This CDR3 reads CASSRGTGGTEAFF. The CDR3, as DNA: TGTGCCAGTAGTAGAGGGACAGGGGGTACTGAAGCTTTCTTT. Complete variable domain (other parts from reference TRBV19 and TRBJ1-1): DGGITQSPKYLFRKEGQNVTLSCEQNLNHDAMYWYRQDPGQGLRLIYYSQIVNDFQKGDIAEGYSVSREKKESFPLTVTSAQKNPTAFYLCASSRGTGGTEAFFGQGTRLTVV.

The V and J genes are TRBV29-1 and TRBJ2-7; 8 bases agree with TRBD2. CDR1 and CDR2 from the germline V gene are SQVTM and ANQGSEA. After removal of 5 bases from V and 0 bases from J, the junction contained 3 bases not matched to a gene. CDR3 length: 13 residues. Written as DNA, the CDR3 is TGCAGCGTTAGCGGGAGTGGCTCCTACGAGCAGTACTTC. Protein product: CSVSGSGSYEQYF.

The rearrangement links TRBV7-9 to TRBJ2-1, with 11 bases that match TRBD2. CDR3 length: 16 residues. Germline V CDR1 and CDR2: SEHNR, FQNEAQ (reference sequence). V trimming: 1 base; J trimming: 9 bases; junction bases outside the gene matches: 8. The CDR3 reads CASSLVVAGGMFEQFF. As DNA, the CDR3 is TGTGCCAGCAGCTTAGTTGTAGCGGGAGGGATGTTTGAGCAGTTCTTC.

As DNA, the CDR3 is TGCGCCAGCAGCTCCGGACAGGGGTTAGGGGTCCTGACTTTC. Translation gives CASSSGQGLGVLTF. The chain joins TRBV5-1 to TRBJ2-6; 9 bases line up with TRBD1. The CDR3 totals 14 residues. The trim removed 3 bases at V and 13 bases at J, leaving 8 bases unmatched. CDR1 SGHRS and CDR2 YFSETQ come from the germline V gene.

The J gene is TRBJ2-3, the V gene TRBV5-1; 9 bases align to TRBD1. This CDR3 has 15 residues. CDR1 is SGHRS and CDR2 is YFSETQ in the germline V gene. V was pared by 0 bases and J by 5 bases, with 4 bases of the junction left unmatched. The CDR3 bases are TGCGCCAGCAGCTTGGAGGGACAGGGCAGAGATACGCAGTATTTT. This codes for CASSLEGQGRDTQYF.

V usage is TRBV7-9 and J usage is TRBJ2-5, with no clear D. Germline V gene sequence: CDR1 SEHNR, CDR2 FQNEAQ (reference sequence). CDR3 length: 15 residues. V lost 1 base and J 1 base, leaving 10 bases between the germline ends. This chain's CDR3 is CASSLGTSFQETQYF. The CDR3 DNA reads as TGTGCCAGCAGCTTAGGAACTTCCTTCCAAGAGACCCAGTACTTC.

J is TRBJ2-3 and V is TRBV18; 8 bases map to TRBD2. Germline V gene lookup returns CDR1 KGHSH and CDR2 LQKENI. The length of the CDR3 is 16 residues. V lost 0 bases to trimming and J lost 4 bases; unmatched junction nucleotides: 6. The CDR3 nucleotides read TGTGCCAGCTCACCACCGGGCGGGAGGTTGGCAGATACGCAGTATTTT. Its protein is CASSPPGGRLADTQYF.

The chain is built from TRBV6-5 and TRBJ2-1; D perhaps matches TRBD2 (5 bases). Per germline, CDR1 MNHEY and CDR2 SVGAGI. The CDR3 length is 14 residues. Deletions cut 4 bases from V and 5 bases from J, with 12 bases between. This CDR3 is CASSFRGLNNEQFF. In DNA, the CDR3 is TGTGCCAGCAGTTTCCGGGGTTTGAACAATGAGCAGTTCTTC.

V is TRBV19 and J is TRBJ2-1; 8 nucleotides line up with TRBD2. V lost 5 bases to trimming and J lost 6 bases; unmatched junction nucleotides: 6. From germline, CDR1 is LNHDA and CDR2 SQIVND (reference sequence). This CDR3 has 14 amino acids. CDR3 sequence: CASSRPGLVNEQFF. The CDR3 coding sequence is TGTGCCAGTAGTCGACCGGGACTAGTCAATGAGCAGTTCTTC. The whole variable domain, remainder taken from reference TRBV19 and TRBJ2-1, is DGGITQSPKYLFRKEGQNVTLSCEQNLNHDAMYWYRQDPGQGLRLIYYSQIVNDFQKGDIAEGYSVSREKKESFPLTVTSAQKNPTAFYLCASSRPGLVNEQFFGPGTRLTVL.

This clone has just one count. The CDR3 DNA follows: TGTGCCAGTAGTATAGGGTGGGGAGGATACGAGCAGTACTTC. It yields the protein CASSIGWGGYEQYF. This chain joins TRBV19 and TRBJ2-7, with D perhaps matching TRBD2 (6 bases). The CDR3 sequence is 14 residues long. Trimming took 1 base from V and 4 from J, leaving 11 bases between them. CDR1 LNHDA and CDR2 SQIVND come from the germline V gene (reference sequence).

This rearrangement joins TRBV4-1 to TRBJ1-1; 9 bases line up with TRBD1. Germline CDR1 MGHRA, CDR2 YSYEKL. The CDR3 covers 12 residues. The ends lost 3 bases at V and 11 bases at J; junction bases unmatched: 4. As DNA, the CDR3 is TGCGCCAGCAGCCAGATACAGGGGGCTGCTTTCTTT. This sequence encodes CASSQIQGAAFF.

This rearrangement joins TRBV4-3 to TRBJ1-2; D unclear. Germline-derived CDR1 and CDR2 are LGHNA and YSLEER. This CDR3 comprises 14 residues. The V end lost 0 bases, the J end lost 2 bases, and 7 bases lay between the germline ends. This CDR3 reads CASSQEVQNYGYTF. The CDR3, as DNA: TGCGCCAGCAGCCAAGAGGTTCAGAACTATGGCTACACCTTC.

V gene TRBV5-4 combines with J gene TRBJ2-5, with 10 bases identical to TRBD1. The CDR3 sequence is 15 residues long. Germline V gene sequence: CDR1 SGHNT, CDR2 YYREEE (reference sequence). V shed 3 bases and J 5 bases; nucleotides not matched to a gene: 7. CDR3 region: CASSSRQGAGETQYF. The DNA of the CDR3 is TGTGCCAGCAGCTCCCGACAGGGGGCCGGCGAGACCCAGTACTTC. Looking up the rest from reference TRBV5-4 and TRBJ2-5 gives the full variable domain: ETGVTQSPTHLIKTRGQQVTLRCSSQSGHNTVSWYQQALGQGPQFIFQYYREEENGRGNFPPRFSGLQFPNYSSELNVNALELDDSALYLCASSSRQGAGETQYFGPGTRLLVL.

This rearrangement joins TRBV5-1 to TRBJ1-4; maybe TRBD1 (5 bases). The CDR3 runs 15 residues. Trimming took 1 base from V and 6 from J, leaving 13 bases between them. CDR1 SGHRS and CDR2 YFSETQ come from the germline V gene. The CDR3 DNA is TGCGCCAGCAGCTTGTCCGGGACTGATGATGAAAAACTGTTTTTT. It translates to CASSLSGTDDEKLFF.

CDR3 in amino acids: CASSPGTSPYNEQFF. The CDR3 DNA is TGTGCCAGCAGCCCCGGGACTAGCCCTTACAATGAGCAGTTCTTC. The gene calls are TRBV7-2 and TRBJ2-1; 9 positions match TRBD2. The trim removed 5 bases at V and 4 bases at J, leaving 6 bases unmatched. The V gene's germline CDR1 is SGHTA and CDR2 FQGNSA. The CDR3 contains 15 residues.

Worth noting for this clone: Additional DNA sequences in this sample encode the identical CDR3. The chain employs TRBV4-3 and TRBJ2-7, with D tentatively TRBD1 (5 bases). The germline gives CDR1 LGHNA, CDR2 YSLEER. Trimming removed 0 bases from V and 7 bases from J, with 13 bases in between. The CDR3 is 14 residues long. This CDR3 reads CASSQDLGQAEQYF. DNA for the CDR3: TGCGCCAGCAGCCAAGATCTGGGGCAGGCGGAGCAGTACTTC.